The next 4 T cell receptor beta chains were all read from a single sample in a study of cytomegalovirus exposure and HLA in healthy donors. The study ran its PCR with 60 Vbeta and 13 Jbeta primers. Using immunoSEQ multiplex PCR, the repertoire was profiled, and TCRdb retains in-frame clones only, with some absent. The data hold around 40,000 clones, with around 73% observed a single time. The sequenced sample was PBMCs. Receptors originate from a woman in her twenties or thirties in good health and CMV-seronegative.

The rearrangement uses TRBV29-1 and TRBJ1-2, with 7 bases aligning to TRBD1. After removal of 1 base from V and 2 bases from J, the junction contained 4 bases not matched to a gene. Germline values: CDR1 SQVTM, CDR2 ANQGSEA. This CDR3 is 14 amino acids long. The CDR3 is CSVEGQGGNYGYTF. The CDR3 DNA reads as TGCAGCGTTGAAGGACAGGGCGGGAACTATGGCTACACCTTC.

The chain recombines TRBV2 with TRBJ2-3; 13 bases align to TRBD2. This CDR3 is 15 amino acids long. CDR1 is SNHLY and CDR2 is FYNNEI in the germline V gene. V dropped 8 bases and J dropped 0; count of bases not matched to a gene: 2. The CDR3 is CASGLAGASTDTQYF. The CDR3 DNA sequence: TGTGCCAGCGGACTAGCGGGGGCTAGCACAGATACGCAGTATTTT.

The chain recombines TRBV6-5 with TRBJ1-5; 7 nucleotides agree with TRBD1. The J segment lost 4 bases and the V segment lost 4 bases, leaving 10 bases of the junction unmatched. CDR1 is MNHEY and CDR2 is SVGAGI in the germline V gene. The length of the CDR3 is 16 residues. CDR3 residues: CASSLGPGTDNQPQHF. DNA of the CDR3: TGTGCCAGCAGTTTGGGACCAGGGACAGATAATCAGCCCCAGCATTTT.

The rearrangement joins TRBV7-2 to TRBJ2-7; TRBD2 matches 12 bases. The CDR3 has 17 amino acids. Germline assignment: CDR1 SGHTA and CDR2 FQGNSA. With V trimmed by 2 bases and J by 1 base, 6 bases remained unmatched. The CDR3 bases are TGTGCCAGCAGCTTAAGCCTAGCGGGGGGGCTATCCTACGAGCAGTACTTC. Residues: CASSLSLAGGLSYEQYF.